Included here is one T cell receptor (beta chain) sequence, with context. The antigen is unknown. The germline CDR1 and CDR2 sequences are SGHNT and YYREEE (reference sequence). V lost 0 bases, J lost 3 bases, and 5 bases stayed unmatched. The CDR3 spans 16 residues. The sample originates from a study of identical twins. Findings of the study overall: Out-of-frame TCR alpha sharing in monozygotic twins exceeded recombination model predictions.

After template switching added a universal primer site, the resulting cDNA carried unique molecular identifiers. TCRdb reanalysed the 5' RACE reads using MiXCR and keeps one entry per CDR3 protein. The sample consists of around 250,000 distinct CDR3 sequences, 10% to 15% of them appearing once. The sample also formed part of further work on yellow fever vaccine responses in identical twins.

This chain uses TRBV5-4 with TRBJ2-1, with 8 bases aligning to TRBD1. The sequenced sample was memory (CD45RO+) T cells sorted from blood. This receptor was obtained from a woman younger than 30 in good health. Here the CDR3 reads CASSLAGTGFYNEQFF. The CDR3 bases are TGTGCCAGCAGCTTGGCCGGGACAGGATTCTACAATGAGCAGTTCTTC.